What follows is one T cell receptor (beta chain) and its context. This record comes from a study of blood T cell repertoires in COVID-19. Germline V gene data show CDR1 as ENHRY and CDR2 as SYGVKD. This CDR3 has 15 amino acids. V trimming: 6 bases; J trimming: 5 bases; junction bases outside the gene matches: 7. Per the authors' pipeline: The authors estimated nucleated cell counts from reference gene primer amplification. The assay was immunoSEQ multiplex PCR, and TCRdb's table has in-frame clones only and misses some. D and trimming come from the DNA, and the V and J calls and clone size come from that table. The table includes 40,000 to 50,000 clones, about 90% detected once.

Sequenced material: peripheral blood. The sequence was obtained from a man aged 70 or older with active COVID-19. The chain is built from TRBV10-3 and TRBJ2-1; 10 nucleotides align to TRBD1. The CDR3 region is CAISDRGRDNNEQFF. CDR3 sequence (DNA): TGTGCCATCAGCGACAGGGGGCGGGATAACAATGAGCAGTTCTTC.